These T cell receptor beta chains were read from a single sample in a study of T cells after posttransplantation cyclophosphamide. Clones were sequenced by immunoSEQ multiplex PCR, and TCRdb holds only the in-frame ones, with some missing. Altogether around 3,000 clones were found in the sample, and no singletons occur. Sequenced here: PBMCs, sampled after allogeneic stem cell transplant with posttransplant cyclophosphamide. The receptor set was obtained from a female patient between 55 and 75 years old who received an allogeneic stem cell transplant from a related donor and was CMV-positive. Some T cells may have originated in the graft donor. CDR3s include the opening cysteine and the closing phenylalanine or tryptophan. A D gene is named only where the DNA matches it firmly. A clone size is listed for some rows: how often the clone was seen (once, few, many), or a class if it is expanded.

clone size	D gene	V gene	J gene	CDR3 DNA	CDR3 protein
many	-	TRBV11-2	TRBJ2-1	TGTGCCAGCAGCTTAGGACAATTCCTCTACAATGAGCAGTTCTTC	CASSLGQFLYNEQFF
many	TRBD1	TRBV2	TRBJ1-6	TGTGCCAGCAGTGAATACAGGGGGGAATCACCCCTCCACTTT	CASSEYRGESPLHF
many	-	TRBV5-1	TRBJ2-5	TGCGCCAGCAGCGAGACCCGGGGAGTTGGGGAGACCCAGTACTTC	CASSETRGVGETQYF
many	TRBD2	TRBV10-3	TRBJ2-7	TGTGCCACCAGGACTAGCGGGGCCAGCTCCTACGAGCAGTACTTC	CATRTSGASSYEQYF
many	TRBD1	TRBV10-3	TRBJ1-5	TGTGCCATCAGTCCGTCCCTCGGGACGGGGACAGAAAGCAATCAGCCCCAGCATTTT	CAISPSLGTGTESNQPQHF
many	TRBD1	TRBV7-3	TRBJ2-1	TGTGCCAGCAGCTTAAACCCGGGACAGGGGTTATACAATGAGCAGTTCTTC	CASSLNPGQGLYNEQFF
many	-	TRBV5-4	TRBJ1-1	TGTGCCAGCAGCCTATATACCACCTCCGTGGACACTGAAGCTTTCTTT	CASSLYTTSVDTEAFF
medium-sized	TRBD1	TRBV19	TRBJ1-1	TGTGCCACTGGGACAGAGATAGAAGCTTTCTTT	CATGTEIEAFF
many	-	TRBV5-1	TRBJ2-1	TGCGCCAGCAGCTTGAGCTTCGCCTACAATGAGCAGTTCTTC	CASSLSFAYNEQFF
many	-	TRBV19	TRBJ1-3	TGTGCCACTACGGCGGGGGCACATGGAAACACCATATATTTT	CATTAGAHGNTIYF
medium-sized	-	TRBV19	TRBJ1-5	TGTGCCAGTAGTATATCCGGGGGGCGAGGAGGCAATCAGCCCCAGCATTTT	CASSISGGRGGNQPQHF
many	-	TRBV10-2	TRBJ2-1	TGCGCCAGCAGTGCAGCGGACAATGAGCAGTTCTTC	CASSAADNEQFF
many	TRBD1	TRBV5-5	TRBJ1-4	TGTGCCAGCCGCGGCGGGACAGCTAATGAAAAACTGTTTTTT	CASRGGTANEKLFF
many	TRBD2	TRBV5-1	TRBJ2-1	TGCGCCAGCAGCTCCCAGCCCCTAGCGGGAGGGCCGGTTGAGCAGTTCTTC	CASSSQPLAGGPVEQFF
many	-	TRBV2	TRBJ2-2	TGTGCCAGCAGTGATCGGCAGGGGAACACCGGGGAGCTGTTTTTT	CASSDRQGNTGELFF
-	-	TRBV5-1	TRBJ2-3	TGCGCCAGCAGCTTGAGCGGTGTCGGTAGCACAGATACGCAGTATTTT	CASSLSGVGSTDTQYF
medium-sized	-	TRBV7-7	TRBJ2-3	TGTGCCAGCAGCCCCCTGGGGCCAGATACGCAGTATTTT	CASSPLGPDTQYF
many	-	TRBV27	TRBJ1-1	TGTGCCAGCAGTGGGCATTCCAACACTGAAGCTTTCTTT	CASSGHSNTEAFF
medium-sized	TRBD2	TRBV5-8	TRBJ2-1	TGTGCGGGGGGGACTTTTAGCTCCTACAATGAGCAGTTCTTC	CAGGTFSSYNEQFF
many	-	TRBV28	TRBJ1-2	TGTGCCAGCAGTTCCGGGGGGTATGGCTACACCTTC	CASSSGGYGYTF
many	TRBD1	TRBV5-1	TRBJ2-7	TGCGCCAGCAGTCGTAAAGAGGGGGCCTTATCCTACGAGCAGTACTTC	CASSRKEGALSYEQYF
many	-	TRBV7-8	TRBJ1-1	TGTGCCAGCAGCTTCCGAAGGGCGGGAGGGACTGAAGCTTTCTTT	CASSFRRAGGTEAFF
many	TRBD2	TRBV7-9	TRBJ2-7	TGTGCCAGCAGCTTAGCGCCCAGCGGGAGTGGGTACGAGCAGTACTTC	CASSLAPSGSGYEQYF
few	TRBD1	TRBV6-4	TRBJ1-2	TGTGCCAGCAGCGAAACAGGGGACTATGGCTACACCTTC	CASSETGDYGYTF
many	-	TRBV7-3	TRBJ2-5	TGTGCCAGCAGCCCAGCCCCTCTAGCCCCCCAGTACTTC	CASSPAPLAPQYF
many	-	TRBV12-3/TRBV12-4	TRBJ2-7	TGTGCCAGCAGTGACAGACAGGAGGCCTACGAGCAGTACTTC	CASSDRQEAYEQYF
many	TRBD2	TRBV19	TRBJ2-1	TGTGCCAGTAGTTTACTAGCGGTTGACAATGAGCAGTTCTTC	CASSLLAVDNEQFF
medium-sized	-	TRBV9	TRBJ2-5	TGTGCCAGCAGCGCGGGACTGAGCGCGTACCAAGAGACCCAGTACTTC	CASSAGLSAYQETQYF
medium-sized	-	TRBV6-2/TRBV6-3	TRBJ2-2	TGTGCCAGCAGCGAGGGTTTCGGCACCGGGGAGCTGTTTTTT	CASSEGFGTGELFF
medium-sized	-	TRBV5-1	TRBJ2-3	TGCGCCAGCAGCTTGGAGCCAGGCCATACGCAGTATTTT	CASSLEPGHTQYF
medium-sized	TRBD2	TRBV7-9	TRBJ2-3	TGTGCCAGCGGCGGTAGCGGGGAACTAGATACGCAGTATTTT	CASGGSGELDTQYF
-	-	TRBV9	TRBJ2-3	TGTGCCAGCACCCCGGGGGGCTGGGCAGATACGCAGTATTTT	CASTPGGWADTQYF
many	TRBD1	TRBV7-9	TRBJ1-5	TGTGCCAGCAGCTCGACAGGGGGCGCGGGTAATCAGCCCCAGCATTTT	CASSSTGGAGNQPQHF
medium-sized	TRBD1	TRBV27	TRBJ1-2	TGTGCCAGCAGTACCCGACAGGGCCCCTATGGCTACACCTTC	CASSTRQGPYGYTF
many	TRBD2	TRBV7-2	TRBJ2-1	TGTGCCAGCAGCTTAGAGCGGGGGACCTACAATGAGCAGTTCTTC	CASSLERGTYNEQFF
medium-sized	TRBD1	TRBV7-2	TRBJ2-7	TGTGCCAGCAGCCTACGGGACAGGGGCAACACCTTCCAGTACTTC	CASSLRDRGNTFQYF
many	-	TRBV5-4	TRBJ1-4	TGTGCCAGCAGCTTGGTAGGGGAAGAAAAACTGTTTTTT	CASSLVGEEKLFF
many	-	TRBV5-1	TRBJ1-1	TGCGCCAGCAGCTTTACAGTGAACACTGAAGCTTTCTTT	CASSFTVNTEAFF
many	-	TRBV7-8	TRBJ2-1	TGTGCCAGCAGCCCCCTCAGGGGGGAGGGTAACAATGAGCAGTTCTTC	CASSPLRGEGNNEQFF
many	-	TRBV6-1	TRBJ1-2	TGTGCCAGCAGTGACCCCCCTGTTGGCTACACCTTC	CASSDPPVGYTF
few	TRBD1	TRBV7-9	TRBJ1-1	TGTGCCAGCAGCAACAAAGAGACAGGGGGCGACACTGAAGCTTTCTTT	CASSNKETGGDTEAFF
-	-	TRBV12-3/TRBV12-4	TRBJ2-7	TGTGCCAGCAGTTTTGTACAGGCGGCCATTTACGAGCAGTACTTC	CASSFVQAAIYEQYF
-	TRBD2	TRBV5-6	TRBJ2-3	TGTGCCAGCAGCTTGGATCTAGCGGGACGTAGCACAGATACGCAGTATTTT	CASSLDLAGRSTDTQYF
-	-	TRBV7-6	TRBJ1-4	TGTGCCAGCAGCCGCCTCTCGGACGGGGGACCTTCCCGTGGAGAAAAACTGTTTTTT	CASSRLSDGGPSRGEKLFF
many	-	TRBV18	TRBJ2-5	TGTGCCAGCTCACTTGACAGGGAGGGGGAGACCCAGTACTTC	CASSLDREGETQYF